This TCR beta chain is drawn from a study of human T cells and chemical hapten exposure. Overall study findings and caveats: There was no change with DPC sensitization in TCRs above 1 in 1000 frequency. In comparison with controls, expanded TCRs gave rise to a significantly larger number of large CDR3 similarity clusters.

As concerns this clonotype: Its matching antigen is unknown.

V shed 5 bases and J 5 bases; nucleotides not matched to a gene: 7. CDR3 length equals 14 residues. From germline, CDR1 is SEHNR and CDR2 FQNEAQ (reference sequence). Time point denoted: patch test 1, 2 weeks after DPC sensitization. Regarding treatment: therapeutic diphenylcyclopropenone sensitization with weekly scalp DPC. One entry per CDR3 protein, called by TCRdb with MiXCR from the RACE reads. The data show about 120,000 distinct CDR3 sequences, roughly 13% seen once. Specimen: whole blood, collected in connection with sensitization to the hapten diphenylcyclopropenone (DPC). The chain is built from TRBV7-9 and TRBJ2-5; 8 bases are shared with TRBD1. The sequence came from a man younger than 35 with alopecia areata. Some clones in this sample may be carry-over from other donors' samples. This CDR3 is CASSQTGEVETQYF. The CDR3 region has the DNA TGTGCCAGCAGCCAGACAGGGGAGGTCGAGACCCAGTACTTC.